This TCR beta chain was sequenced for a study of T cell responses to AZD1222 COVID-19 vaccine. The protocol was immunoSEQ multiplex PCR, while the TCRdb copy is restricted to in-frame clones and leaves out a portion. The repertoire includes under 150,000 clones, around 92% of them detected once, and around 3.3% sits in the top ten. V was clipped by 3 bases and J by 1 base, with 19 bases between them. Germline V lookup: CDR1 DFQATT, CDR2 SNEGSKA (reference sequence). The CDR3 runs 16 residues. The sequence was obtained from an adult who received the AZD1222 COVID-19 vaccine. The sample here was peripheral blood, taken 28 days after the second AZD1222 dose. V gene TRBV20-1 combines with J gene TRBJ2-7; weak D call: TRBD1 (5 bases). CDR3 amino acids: CSASLPGSRGSYEQYF. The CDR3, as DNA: TGCAGTGCTAGTCTCCCCGGATCAAGGGGATCCTACGAGCAGTACTTC.